The 12 T cell receptor beta chains listed next were all sequenced from one sample in a study of T cell clonality in common variable immunodeficiency. Generated by immunoSEQ multiplex PCR, the TCRdb table keeps only in-frame clones and is missing some. The specimen has about 52,000 clones, none found just once. The specimen sequenced was peripheral blood mononuclear cells. These receptors were collected from a person aged 18 to 75 in good health.

This clone was seen ten or more times. The missing CDR3 end, 3 residues past where the read stops, is filled in from the germline J gene. V gene TRBV7-3 combines with J gene TRBJ2-7; TRBD1 might be the D (6 bases). Germline lookup yields CDR1 SGHTA and CDR2 FQGTGA. The CDR3 covers 13 residues. Trimming shortened V by 5 bases and J by 6 bases, and 14 bases separated the two germline ends. CDR3 bases read: TGTGCCAGCAGCCCAGGGGATTGGGGCGAG. Amino acids: CASSPGDWGE. The CDR3 reads in full as CASSPGDWGEQYF. Complete variable domain (other parts from reference TRBV7-3 and TRBJ2-7): GAGVSQTPSNKVTEKGKYVELRCDPISGHTALYWYRQSLGQGPEFLIYFQGTGAADDSGLPNDRFFAVRPEGSVSTLKIQRTERGDSAVYLCASSPGDWGEQYFGPGTRLTVT.

Comment on this clone: The sequenced fragment ends 3 residues before the CDR3 boundary, so the rest is inferred from the germline J gene. This chain links TRBV11-2 with TRBJ1-6, with 9 bases aligning to TRBD1. The CDR3 spans 15 residues. The germline CDR1 and CDR2 sequences are SGHAT and FQNNGV. The ends lost 5 bases at V and 9 bases at J; junction bases unmatched: 8. CDR3 DNA, as far as it was read: TGTGCCAGCAGCCGAGGGACAGGGATAGGTTCACCC. Residues: CASSRGTGIGSP. The whole CDR3 sequence reads CASSRGTGIGSPLHF.

This clone was recorded at least ten times. The read comes to an end 3 residues before the CDR3 does, leaving the germline J gene to fill in the end. This chain connects TRBV20-1 to TRBJ2-3, with 12 bases that match TRBD2. Germline lookup yields CDR1 DFQATT and CDR2 SNEGSKA (reference sequence). There are 15 residues in the CDR3. V trimming: 6 bases; J trimming: 3 bases; junction bases outside the gene matches: 7. CDR3 bases read: TGCAGTGCCCAGACTAGCGGGGGAGATACAGATACG. Translating gives CSAQTSGGDTDT. The CDR3 as a whole reads CSAQTSGGDTDTQYF.

This clone was recorded at least ten times. The read falls 3 residues short of the CDR3 end, and the missing part is taken from the germline J gene. The chain employs TRBV28 and TRBJ2-1, with TRBD2 matching 14 bases. Trimming at V came to 8 bases and at J to 6 bases, leaving 0 bases not matched to a gene. Germline V gene sequence: CDR1 MDHEN, CDR2 SYDVKM. This CDR3 comprises 13 residues. CDR3 sequence reads: CASGLAGGNEQFF. Incomplete CDR3 DNA: TGTGCCAGCGGACTAGCGGGAGGCAATGAG. The full variable domain, in which reference TRBV28 and TRBJ2-1 provide the parts outside the CDR3, is DVKVTQSSRYLVKRTGEKVFLECVQDMDHENMFWYRQDPGLGLRLIYFSYDVKMKEKGDIPEGYSVSREKKERFSLILESASTNQTSMYLCASGLAGGNEQFFGPGTRLTVL.

This clone has at least ten counts. The read ends 3 residues early relative to the CDR3; the germline J gene fills the gap. The chain employs TRBV29-1 and TRBJ2-7; D possibly corresponds to TRBD1 (6 bases). Trimming shortened V by 5 bases and J by 0 bases, and 29 bases separated the two germline ends. Germline assignment: CDR1 SQVTM and CDR2 ANQGSEA. This CDR3 is built from 19 residues. CDR3 residues: CSVLGRASWSGVTSYEQYF. CDR3 bases read: TGCAGCGTTTTGGGTCGAGCGTCGTGGTCAGGGGTCACCTCCTACGAG.

This clone was picked up many times. Sequencing ends 3 residues short of the CDR3 end; the germline J gene provides the rest. The chain couples TRBV5-1 to TRBJ2-7; 7 bases fit TRBD1. This CDR3 has 15 amino acids. The junction had 9 bases not matched to a gene; V was cut back by 4 bases and J by 2 bases. The germline gives CDR1 SGHRS, CDR2 YFSETQ. CDR3 bases read: TGCGCCAGCAGCCGTCACAGGGGCACGACCTACGAG. Residues: CASSRHRGTTYE. The whole CDR3 is CASSRHRGTTYEQYF.

The sample holds many counts of this clone. The read finishes 3 residues shy of the CDR3 end, and the germline J gene is used to complete it. This chain uses TRBV20-1 with TRBJ2-5, with 11 bases that match TRBD2. V shed 8 bases, J shed 5 bases, and the junction held 10 bases outside the gene matches. CDR3 size: 14 residues. CDR1 and CDR2 (germline): DFQATT, SNEGSKA (reference sequence). CDR3: CSISGGGNTETQYF. The sequenced part of the CDR3 DNA is TGCAGTATTAGCGGGGGGGGAAATACCGAGACC.

This clone was picked up many times. With the read ending 3 residues before the CDR3 end, the germline J gene is used to fill in that end. The chain recombines TRBV5-1 with TRBJ2-3, with 7 bases matching TRBD1. The CDR3 loop spans 15 amino acids. The junction had 4 bases not matched to a gene; V was cut back by 0 bases and J by 3 bases. Germline V gene lookup returns CDR1 SGHRS and CDR2 YFSETQ. The CDR3 bases that were read are TGCGCCAGCAGCTTGGCCGGACAGGCTACAGATACG. Translating it yields CASSLAGQATDT. The complete CDR3 sequence is CASSLAGQATDTQYF. Full variable domain (outside the CDR3, taken from reference TRBV5-1 and TRBJ2-3): KAGVTQTPRYLIKTRGQQVTLSCSPISGHRSVSWYQQTPGQGLQFLFEYFSETQRNKGNFPGRFSGRQFSNSRSEMNVSTLELGDSALYLCASSLAGQATDTQYFGPGTRLTVL.

This clone was recorded many times. The read halts 3 residues ahead of the CDR3 end, with the missing end drawn from the germline J gene. The genes are TRBV18 and TRBJ2-5, with D unresolved. This CDR3 comprises 14 residues. The germline CDR1 and CDR2 sequences are KGHSH and LQKENI. V was trimmed by 3 bases and J by 0 bases, leaving 8 bases between them. CDR3 sequence reads: CASSPQVDQETQYF. CDR3 DNA, as far as it was read: TGTGCCAGCTCACCCCAGGTGGACCAAGAGACC.

The sample holds many counts of this clone. Read coverage stops 3 residues before the CDR3 terminus; the germline J gene supplies the remainder. This rearrangement joins TRBV2 to TRBJ2-1; 8 bases are a match to TRBD2. This CDR3 has 16 amino acids. Per the germline V gene, CDR1 is SNHLY and CDR2 is FYNNEI. J lost 2 bases, V lost 4 bases, and 7 bases had no gene match. The CDR3 bases that were read are TGTGCCAGCAGTGGGGGCTTTAGCGGGACCTACAATGAG. Protein sequence: CASSGGFSGTYNE. The CDR3 as a whole reads CASSGGFSGTYNEQFF.

The sample holds many counts of this clone. CDR3 loop: CASSALSGTGGYEQYF. Partial CDR3 DNA: TGTGCCAGCAGCGCCCTCTCCGGGACAGGGGGGTACGAG. The rearrangement uses TRBV7-3 and TRBJ2-7; 11 bases are shared with TRBD1. With the read ending 3 residues before the CDR3 end, the germline J gene is used to fill in that end. The CDR3 runs to 16 residues. The ends lost 5 bases at V and 4 bases at J; junction bases unmatched: 10. The V gene's germline CDR1 is SGHTA and CDR2 FQGTGA.

The table lists this clone with many counts. The read terminates 3 residues ahead of where the CDR3 ends, so the germline J gene completes it. V and J are TRBV30 and TRBJ1-2; D ambiguous. CDR1 GTSNPN and CDR2 SVGIG come from the germline V gene (reference sequence). Trimming left V 2 bases short and J 2 bases short, with 6 bases between. The CDR3 consists of 12 residues. CDR3 DNA, as far as it was read: TGTGCCTGGAGTCAGATCAACTATGGC. Protein product: CAWSQINYG. The complete CDR3 protein is CAWSQINYGYTF.